This T cell receptor beta chain was identified during a study of immune heterogeneity within non-small cell lung tumors. The starting template was genomic DNA from bulk tumor, approximately 600 ng per sample. Biopsy collection occurred during surgery, with several far-apart biopsies per primary tumor. Undergoing curative surgery were patients whose non-small cell lung cancer was untreated and newly diagnosed. Amplifying TCR beta CDR3 involved multiplex PCR carried out with 32 V and 13 J primers. TCRdb called the multiplex PCR reads again in MiXCR, with one record for every CDR3 protein. The sample contains some 11,000 distinct CDR3 sequences, more than 25% of which appear only once. This clonotype was counted at least ten times. Antigen: not known. Germline CDR1 MDHEN, CDR2 SYDVKM. CDR3 size: 11 residues. The V gene lost 4 bases and the J gene lost 4 bases, with 4 bases spanning the gap. General study points: The study found identical dominant CDR3 beta clonotypes recurring across tumor sites within a patient, alongside site-unique high-frequency clones.

This rearrangement joins TRBV28 to TRBJ1-2; no clear D. This clonotype originated in a woman between 45 and 60 years old with non-small cell lung cancer. The sample comprised lung tumor tissue. The CDR3 DNA reads TGTGCCAGCAGTTACCCCTATGGCTACACCTTC. Translation gives CASSYPYGYTF.